The present entry profiles one TCR beta chain with its context. The data were taken from a study of blood T cell repertoires in COVID-19. The germline V gene encodes CDR1 MDHEN and CDR2 SYDVKM. Unmatched junction bases numbered 17, after V lost 4 bases and J lost 6 bases. The CDR3 runs to 19 residues. As handled by the study authors: Amplification of reference gene primers was used by the study to estimate nucleated cell counts. Assay used: immunoSEQ multiplex PCR; TCRdb lists only in-frame clones, some missing. Clone size and the V and J calls come from that table; the DNA yielded D and trimming. The sample lists 350,000 or so clones, 92% occurring once.

What was sequenced was PBMCs or T cells enriched from blood (not recorded which). The chain links TRBV28 to TRBJ2-1; 11 bases map to TRBD1. The source is a woman aged 25 to 45 who had recovered from COVID-19. The CDR3 is CASSSPGRTGGAGFNEQFF. CDR3 DNA: TGTGCCAGCAGTTCCCCGGGTAGGACAGGGGGCGCAGGTTTCAATGAGCAGTTCTTC.